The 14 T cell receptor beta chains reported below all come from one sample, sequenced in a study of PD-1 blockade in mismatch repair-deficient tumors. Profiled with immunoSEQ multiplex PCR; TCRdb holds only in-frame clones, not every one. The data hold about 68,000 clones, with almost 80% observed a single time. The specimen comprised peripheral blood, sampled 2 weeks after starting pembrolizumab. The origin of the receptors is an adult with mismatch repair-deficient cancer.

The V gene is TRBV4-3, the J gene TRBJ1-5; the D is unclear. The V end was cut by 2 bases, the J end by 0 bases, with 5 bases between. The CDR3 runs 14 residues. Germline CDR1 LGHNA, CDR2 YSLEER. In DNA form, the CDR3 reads TGCGCCAGCAGCCAACAGGTTAGCAATCAGCCCCAGCATTTT. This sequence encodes CASSQQVSNQPQHF.

The CDR3 DNA follows: TGTGCCACCAGTAACCCGGGACAGGGGGCAATACCGACAGATACGCAGTATTTT. This encodes CATSNPGQGAIPTDTQYF. The gene calls are TRBV15 and TRBJ2-3; 12 positions match TRBD1. This CDR3 is 18 amino acids long. With 6 bases clipped from V and 3 bases from J, the junction kept 13 bases outside the gene matches. Germline loops: CDR1 LNHNV, CDR2 YYDKDF (reference sequence).

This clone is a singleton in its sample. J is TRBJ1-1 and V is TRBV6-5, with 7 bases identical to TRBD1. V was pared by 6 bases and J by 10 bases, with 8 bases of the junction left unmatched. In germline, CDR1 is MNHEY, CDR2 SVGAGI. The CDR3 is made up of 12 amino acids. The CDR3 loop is CASSPPQGRAFF. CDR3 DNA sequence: TGTGCCAGCAGCCCACCACAGGGGAGAGCTTTCTTT.

The DNA for the CDR3 is TGTGCCAGCAGTATTTACACCGGGGAGCTGTTTTTT. It codes for CASSIYTGELFF. The chain uses TRBV6-1 and TRBJ2-2; D is unresolved. Looked up from germline, CDR1 is MNHNS and CDR2 is SASEGT. There are 12 residues in the CDR3. The V and J ends lost 5 bases and 3 bases respectively, with 4 bases between them.

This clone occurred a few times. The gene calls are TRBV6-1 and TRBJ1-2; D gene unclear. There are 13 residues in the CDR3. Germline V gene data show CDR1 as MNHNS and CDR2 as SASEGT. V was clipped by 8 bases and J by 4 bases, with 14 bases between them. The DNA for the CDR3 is TGTGCCAGCCTTAGGTCTAGGAGCTATGGCTACACCTTC. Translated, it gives CASLRSRSYGYTF.

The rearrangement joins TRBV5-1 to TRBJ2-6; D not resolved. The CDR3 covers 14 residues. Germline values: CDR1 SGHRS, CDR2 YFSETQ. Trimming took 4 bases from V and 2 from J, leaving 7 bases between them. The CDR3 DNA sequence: TGCGCCAGCAGCCCGGATCCTGGGGCCAACGTCCTGACTTTC. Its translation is CASSPDPGANVLTF. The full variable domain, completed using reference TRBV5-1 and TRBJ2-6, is KAGVTQTPRYLIKTRGQQVTLSCSPISGHRSVSWYQQTPGQGLQFLFEYFSETQRNKGNFPGRFSGRQFSNSRSEMNVSTLELGDSALYLCASSPDPGANVLTFGAGSRLTVL.

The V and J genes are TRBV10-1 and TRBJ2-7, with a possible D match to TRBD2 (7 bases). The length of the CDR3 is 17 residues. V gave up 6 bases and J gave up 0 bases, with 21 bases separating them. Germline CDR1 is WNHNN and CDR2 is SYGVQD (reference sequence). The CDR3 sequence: CASRNDGGPSYSYEQYF. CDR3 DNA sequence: TGCGCCAGCAGAAATGACGGGGGGCCTTCCTACTCCTACGAGCAGTACTTC.

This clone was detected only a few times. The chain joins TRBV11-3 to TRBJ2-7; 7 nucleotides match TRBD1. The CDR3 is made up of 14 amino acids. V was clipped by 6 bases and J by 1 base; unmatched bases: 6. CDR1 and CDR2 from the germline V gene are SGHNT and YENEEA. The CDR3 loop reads CASSDREWSYEQYF. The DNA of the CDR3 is TGTGCCAGCAGTGACAGGGAATGGTCCTACGAGCAGTACTTC.

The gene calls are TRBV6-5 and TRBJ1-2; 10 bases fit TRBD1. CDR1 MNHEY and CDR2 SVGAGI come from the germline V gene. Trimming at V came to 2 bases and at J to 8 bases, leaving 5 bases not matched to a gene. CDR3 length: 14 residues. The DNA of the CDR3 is TGTGCCAGCAGTTACACCGTGACAGGGGGCGGCTACACCTTC. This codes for CASSYTVTGGGYTF.

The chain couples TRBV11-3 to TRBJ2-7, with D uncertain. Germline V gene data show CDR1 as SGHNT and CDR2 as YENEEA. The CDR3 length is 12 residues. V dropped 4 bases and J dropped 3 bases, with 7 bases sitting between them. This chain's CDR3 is CASSSLYYEQYF. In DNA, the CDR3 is TGTGCCAGCAGCTCGCTTTACTACGAGCAGTACTTC. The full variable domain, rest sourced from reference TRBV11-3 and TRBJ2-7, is EAGVVQSPRYKIIEKKQPVAFWCNPISGHNTLYWYLQNLGQGPELLIRYENEEAVDDSQLPKDRFSAERLKGVDSTLKIQPAELGDSAVYLCASSSLYYEQYFGPGTRLTVT.

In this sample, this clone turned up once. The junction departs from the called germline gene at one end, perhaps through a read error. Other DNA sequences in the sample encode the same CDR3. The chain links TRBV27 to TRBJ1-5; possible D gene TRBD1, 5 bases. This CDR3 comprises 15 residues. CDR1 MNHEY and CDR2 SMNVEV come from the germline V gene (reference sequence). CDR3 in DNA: TGTGCCAGCAGCCCTACTCAGGGTGTAGGGCAGCCCCAGCACTTT. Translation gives CASSPTQGVGQPQHF.

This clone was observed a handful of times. The CDR3 protein is CASTEEQLRAFF. The CDR3, as DNA: TGTGCCAGCACCGAGGAGCAGTTGCGGGCTTTCTTT. V usage is TRBV2 and J usage is TRBJ1-1; no clear D. The germline gives CDR1 SNHLY, CDR2 FYNNEI. This CDR3 spans 12 amino acids. V lost 7 bases, J lost 11 bases, and 17 bases lay in between.

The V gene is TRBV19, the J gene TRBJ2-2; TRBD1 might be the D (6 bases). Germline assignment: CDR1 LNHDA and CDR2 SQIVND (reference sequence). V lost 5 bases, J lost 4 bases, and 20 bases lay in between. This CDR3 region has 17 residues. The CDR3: CASSLQGSQESTGELFF. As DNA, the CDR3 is TGTGCCAGTAGTCTTCAGGGGTCCCAAGAAAGCACCGGGGAGCTGTTTTTT.

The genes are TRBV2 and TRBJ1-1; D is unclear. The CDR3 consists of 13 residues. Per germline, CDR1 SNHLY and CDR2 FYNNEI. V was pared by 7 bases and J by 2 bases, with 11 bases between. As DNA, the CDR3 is TGTGCCAGCAACTATAACAGAAACACTGAAGCTTTCTTT. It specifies CASNYNRNTEAFF.